Listed here are 32 T cell receptor beta chains from one sample, sequenced in a study of human T cells and chemical hapten exposure. MiXCR, run by TCRdb on the RACE reads, gives a single entry per CDR3 protein. The sample shows 180,000 or so distinct CDR3 sequences, more than 12% of them seen only once. Noted time point: patch test 1, 2 weeks after DPC sensitization. This sample's treatment: therapeutic diphenylcyclopropenone sensitization with weekly scalp DPC. Source: whole blood, taken in connection with sensitization to the hapten diphenylcyclopropenone (DPC). All receptors come from a woman in her 30s with alopecia areata. Some clones in this sample may be carry-over from other donors' samples.

V usage is TRBV18 and J usage is TRBJ1-2, with 9 nucleotides matching TRBD1. V trimming: 3 bases; J trimming: 7 bases; junction bases outside the gene matches: 12. In germline, CDR1 is KGHSH, CDR2 LQKENI. The length of the CDR3 is 16 residues. CDR3: CASSPNPGTGRSGYTF. The CDR3 nucleotides read TGTGCCAGCTCACCTAACCCCGGGACAGGGCGCTCTGGCTACACCTTC.

This clonotype was counted ten times or more. The chain is built from TRBV20-1 and TRBJ2-7; D uncertain. With 3 bases removed from V and 3 bases from J, the gap between germline ends came to 9 bases. Germline CDR1 is DFQATT and CDR2 is SNEGSKA (reference sequence). This CDR3 has 12 amino acids. This chain's CDR3 is CSASAARYEQYF. CDR3 in DNA: TGCAGTGCTAGCGCAGCCCGCTACGAGCAGTACTTC.

Ten or more counts support this clonotype. V gene TRBV29-1 combines with J gene TRBJ1-5; D remains ambiguous. CDR1 and CDR2 from the germline V gene are SQVTM and ANQGSEA. Between the trimmed V and J ends, which lost 1 base and 4 bases, there was a span of 8 bases. The CDR3 is 13 residues long. The CDR3 reads CSVEGEGNQPQHF. The DNA of the CDR3 is TGCAGCGTTGAAGGGGAAGGGAATCAGCCCCAGCATTTT. Full variable domain (remainder filled in from reference TRBV29-1 and TRBJ1-5): SAVISQKPSRDICQRGTSLTIQCQVDSQVTMMFWYRQQPGQSLTLIATANQGSEATYESGFVIDKFPISRPNLTFSTLTVSNMSPEDSSIYLCSVEGEGNQPQHFGDGTRLSIL.

The chain uses TRBV10-3 and TRBJ1-1, with a weak D call TRBD1 (5 bases). The CDR3 length is 15 residues. Germline V lookup: CDR1 ENHRY, CDR2 SYGVKD. Trimming pared 3 bases from V and 4 bases from J, leaving 15 bases between. DNA for the CDR3: TGTGCCATCAGTGATAGGGGCGTAACCTTCACTGAAGCTTTCTTT. It is translated as CAISDRGVTFTEAFF.

This clonotype was counted at least ten times. The gene calls are TRBV9 and TRBJ2-5; the match to TRBD1 covers 8 bases. Per the germline V gene, CDR1 is SGDLS and CDR2 is YYNGEE. This CDR3 contains 14 residues. V trimming: 3 bases; J trimming: 5 bases; junction bases outside the gene matches: 6. CDR3: CASSARQGTETQYF. DNA of the CDR3: TGTGCCAGCAGCGCCCGACAGGGGACGGAGACCCAGTACTTC.

This clonotype was detected only a few times. V gene TRBV20-1 combines with J gene TRBJ1-1; D remains unclear. Germline assignment: CDR1 DFQATT and CDR2 SNEGSKA (reference sequence). CDR3 length equals 11 residues. Trimming took 4 bases from V and 4 from J, leaving 7 bases between them. The CDR3 is CSAKISTEAFF. The CDR3 DNA reads TGCAGTGCTAAAATCAGCACTGAAGCTTTCTTT.

This clonotype was found a few times. The J gene is TRBJ1-1, the V gene TRBV2; D perhaps matches TRBD1 (6 bases). The ends were cut back, 6 bases at V and 3 bases at J, with 14 bases in the middle. Germline V gene sequence: CDR1 SNHLY, CDR2 FYNNEI. The CDR3 totals 14 residues. CDR3 nucleotide sequence: TGTGCCAGCAGCATGACAGGAAGGGACACTGAAGCTTTCTTT. It encodes CASSMTGRDTEAFF. Full variable domain (missing parts from reference TRBV2 and TRBJ1-1): EPEVTQTPSHQVTQMGQEVILRCVPISNHLYFYWYRQILGQKVEFLVSFYNNEISEKSEIFDDQFSVERPDGSNFTLKIRSTKLEDSAMYFCASSMTGRDTEAFFGQGTRLTVV.

The rearrangement uses TRBV7-2 and TRBJ2-1, with 7 bases identical to TRBD2. The CDR3 has 16 residues. Germline V gives CDR1 SGHTA, CDR2 FQGNSA. J was trimmed by 3 bases and V by 8 bases; bases with no gene match: 13. The CDR3 loop is CASAKYLAAVYNEQFF. In nucleotides, the CDR3 is TGTGCCAGCGCAAAATACCTAGCGGCTGTCTACAATGAGCAGTTCTTC.

The chain carries TRBV29-1 and TRBJ2-4, with D unclear. The V end lost 6 bases, the J end lost 5 bases, and 8 bases lay between the germline ends. The CDR3 consists of 11 residues. Germline CDR1 reads SQVTM; CDR2 reads ANQGSEA. The CDR3 region has the DNA TGCAGCGTGAACAAGGAAAACATTCAGTACTTC. Translation: CSVNKENIQYF.

The chain uses TRBV28 and TRBJ2-4; 8 bases match TRBD2. In germline, CDR1 is MDHEN, CDR2 SYDVKM. J lost 0 bases, V lost 4 bases, and 5 bases had no gene match. CDR3 length: 16 residues. CDR3 nucleotide sequence: TGTGCCAGCAGTTCCCCGGGAGGGCTAGCCAAAAACATTCAGTACTTC. This gives the protein CASSSPGGLAKNIQYF. Filled out from reference TRBV28 and TRBJ2-4, the complete variable domain reads DVKVTQSSRYLVKRTGEKVFLECVQDMDHENMFWYRQDPGLGLRLIYFSYDVKMKEKGDIPEGYSVSREKKERFSLILESASTNQTSMYLCASSSPGGLAKNIQYFGAGTRLSVL.

In its sample, this clonotype was seen a few times. The rearrangement uses TRBV5-1 and TRBJ1-6; TRBD1 aligns across 8 bases. Germline values: CDR1 SGHRS, CDR2 YFSETQ. This CDR3 contains 14 residues. V shed 3 bases, J shed 9 bases, and the junction held 5 bases outside the gene matches. CDR3 sequence reads: CASSSGQGGSPLHF. The CDR3 DNA sequence: TGCGCCAGCAGCTCAGGACAGGGAGGTTCACCCCTCCACTTT.

This chain links TRBV4-3 with TRBJ2-7, with 7 nucleotides matching TRBD1. The CDR3 runs 15 residues. V lost 2 bases and J lost 3; bases outside the gene matches: 7. The germline gives CDR1 LGHNA, CDR2 YSLEER. CDR3: CASSQTTGSVYEQYF. CDR3 sequence (DNA): TGCGCCAGCAGCCAAACGACAGGGTCCGTCTACGAGCAGTACTTC.

This clonotype was counted between two and nine times. The genes are TRBV4-1 and TRBJ1-5; a possible D gene is TRBD1 (6 bases). CDR1 is MGHRA and CDR2 is YSYEKL in the germline V gene. Trimming left V 0 bases short and J 12 bases short, with 15 bases between. This CDR3 has 14 residues. CDR3 sequence (DNA): TGCGCCAGCAGCCAAGATCCGGGCAGGGGCCTCCAGCATTTT. Translation: CASSQDPGRGLQHF.

V gene TRBV7-2 combines with J gene TRBJ1-1, with 11 bases fitting TRBD1. The CDR3 covers 15 residues. Germline assignment: CDR1 SGHTA and CDR2 FQGNSA. V dropped 5 bases and J dropped 10; count of bases not matched to a gene: 12. CDR3 loop: CASSPPGQGGEGAFF. The CDR3 DNA reads as TGTGCCAGCAGCCCCCCGGGACAGGGGGGCGAAGGAGCTTTCTTT.

There are many counts of this clonotype. This rearrangement joins TRBV6-2 or TRBV6-3 to TRBJ2-2, with 8 bases aligning to TRBD1. Germline V lookup: CDR1 MNHEY, CDR2 SVGEGT. This CDR3 region has 15 residues. Trimming at V came to 6 bases and at J to 5 bases, leaving 8 bases not matched to a gene. CDR3 sequence reads: CASSPTGGSTGELFF. The CDR3 nucleotides are TGTGCCAGCAGCCCTACAGGGGGTAGTACCGGGGAGCTGTTTTTT.

V gene TRBV12-3 or TRBV12-4 combines with J gene TRBJ2-1; 8 nucleotides line up with TRBD1. Trimming took 0 bases from V and 7 from J; bases not matched to a gene: 8. This CDR3 has 16 residues. CDR3: CASSLAWGRGLNEQFF. CDR3 nucleotides: TGTGCCAGCAGTTTAGCGTGGGGCAGGGGGCTAAATGAGCAGTTCTTC.

This clonotype has at least ten counts. This sequence joins TRBV3-1 and TRBJ2-3; D ambiguous. This CDR3 spans 15 amino acids. CDR1 is LGHDT, CDR2 YNNKEL, per germline (reference sequence). The V end was cut by 4 bases, the J end by 0 bases, with 11 bases between. This CDR3 reads CASSRGVPSTDTQYF. The CDR3 nucleotides are TGTGCCAGCAGCCGAGGTGTGCCTAGCACAGATACGCAGTATTTT.

This clonotype was detected only a few times. V gene TRBV28 combines with J gene TRBJ1-6; D remains unclear. The CDR3 contains 11 residues. V was pared by 6 bases and J by 8 bases, with 5 bases between. Per the germline V gene, CDR1 is MDHEN and CDR2 is SYDVKM. CDR3 nucleotide sequence: TGTGCCAGCAGCTCCGATTCACCCCTCCACTTT. This gives the protein CASSSDSPLHF.

CDR3: CASSQFGLVNSPLHF. DNA for the CDR3: TGTGCCAGCAGCCAATTTGGGCTTGTTAATTCACCCCTCCACTTT. J is TRBJ1-6 and V is TRBV3-1; unclear D gene. CDR1 and CDR2 (germline): LGHDT, YNNKEL (reference sequence). V was clipped by 2 bases and J by 6 bases, with 11 bases between them. The CDR3 totals 15 residues.

This clonotype was detected only a few times. This sequence joins TRBV6-6 and TRBJ2-5; the D gene is possibly TRBD2 (6 bases). V gave up 2 bases and J gave up 1 base, with 11 bases separating them. Germline V gene data show CDR1 as MNHNY and CDR2 as SVGAGI (reference sequence). This CDR3 is 15 amino acids long. The DNA of the CDR3 is TGTGCCAGCAGTTACGGCGGGACTTTCCAAGAGACCCAGTACTTC. As protein: CASSYGGTFQETQYF.

Sample share makes this clonotype medium-sized (0.01 to 0.1%). The chain joins TRBV6-2 or TRBV6-3 to TRBJ2-6; D unresolved. Trimming shortened V by 2 bases and J by 0 bases, and 2 bases separated the two germline ends. The length of the CDR3 is 14 residues. Looked up from germline, CDR1 is MNHEY and CDR2 is SVGEGT. CDR3 amino acids: CASSYSSGANVLTF. The CDR3 DNA is TGTGCCAGCAGTTACAGCTCTGGGGCCAACGTCCTGACTTTC.

The chain combines TRBV20-1 with TRBJ2-1, with D maybe TRBD2 (6 bases). V shed 0 bases and J shed 5 bases, with 14 bases lying between them. The CDR3 sequence is 15 residues long. Germline V gene sequence: CDR1 DFQATT, CDR2 SNEGSKA (reference sequence). CDR3 nucleotide sequence: TGCAGTGCTAGAGACGGTGGGAGGATAAACAATGAGCAGTTCTTC. The encoded protein is CSARDGGRINNEQFF.

The chain links TRBV9 to TRBJ2-5, with D uncertain. The CDR3 consists of 15 residues. V lost 0 bases, J lost 3 bases, and 12 bases lay in between. Germline V gene data show CDR1 as SGDLS and CDR2 as YYNGEE. The CDR3 here is CASSVVGSSKETQYF. The CDR3 nucleotides are TGTGCCAGCAGCGTAGTGGGTAGTAGTAAAGAGACCCAGTACTTC.

This rearrangement joins TRBV18 to TRBJ1-2; D may be TRBD1 (6 bases). CDR1 is KGHSH, CDR2 LQKENI, per germline. The CDR3 is 17 amino acids. V lost 1 base, J lost 0 bases, and 15 bases lay in between. The CDR3, as DNA: TGTGCCAGCTCACCACAGGGGGGTTACTCAGCTAACTATGGCTACACCTTC. This codes for CASSPQGGYSANYGYTF. Filled out from reference TRBV18 and TRBJ1-2, the complete variable domain reads NAGVMQNPRHLVRRRGQEARLRCSPMKGHSHVYWYRQLPEEGLKFMVYLQKENIIDESGMPKERFSAEFPKEGPSILRIQQVVRGDSAAYFCASSPQGGYSANYGYTFGSGTRLTVV.

Only a few counts were recorded for this clonotype. V gene TRBV28 combines with J gene TRBJ2-6, with D possibly matching TRBD2 (6 bases). Germline CDR1 MDHEN, CDR2 SYDVKM. With 8 bases removed from V and 0 bases from J, the gap between germline ends came to 17 bases. This CDR3 comprises 17 residues. The CDR3 here is CASLGGSPSSGANVLTF. The CDR3 DNA sequence: TGTGCCAGCCTAGGAGGGTCTCCCTCCTCTGGGGCCAACGTCCTGACTTTC.

There are a few counts of this clonotype. The chain couples TRBV29-1 to TRBJ1-2; 7 bases fit TRBD1. This CDR3 has 13 amino acids. The germline CDR1 and CDR2 sequences are SQVTM and ANQGSEA. V lost 3 bases and J lost 3; bases outside the gene matches: 4. Written as DNA, the CDR3 is TGCAGCGTTGAGACAGGGAGTGACTATGGCTACACCTTC. Translating it yields CSVETGSDYGYTF.

The V and J genes are TRBV28 and TRBJ1-4; TRBD1 might be the D (6 bases). V lost 8 bases and J lost 13, with 14 bases in between. Germline V gene sequence: CDR1 MDHEN, CDR2 SYDVKM. The CDR3 contains 11 residues. This CDR3 is CASWGGNVLFF. The DNA for the CDR3 is TGTGCCAGCTGGGGGGGCAACGTACTGTTTTTT.

This clonotype has at least ten counts. The rearrangement joins TRBV20-1 to TRBJ2-2, with 11 positions matching TRBD2. The germline gives CDR1 DFQATT, CDR2 SNEGSKA (reference sequence). There are 15 residues in the CDR3. The J segment lost 4 bases and the V segment lost 3 bases, leaving 4 bases of the junction unmatched. The CDR3 spells CSARLLAGGTGELFF. The CDR3 bases are TGCAGTGCTAGGTTGCTAGCGGGAGGCACCGGGGAGCTGTTTTTT.

In its sample, this clonotype was seen many times. V and J are TRBV10-3 and TRBJ1-4, with D perhaps matching TRBD1 (5 bases). Trimming shortened V by 6 bases and J by 3 bases, and 23 bases separated the two germline ends. Germline assignment: CDR1 ENHRY and CDR2 SYGVKD. The CDR3 contains 18 residues. CDR3 bases: TGTGCCATCAGCGAAGGCAGGGAAGGGGCCGCCTCTAATGAAAAACTGTTTTTT. Amino acid sequence: CAISEGREGAASNEKLFF.

The rearrangement links TRBV7-2 to TRBJ1-5, with D possibly TRBD1 on 5 matching bases. Between the trimmed V and J ends, which lost 6 bases and 0 bases, there was a span of 9 bases. Germline CDR1 and CDR2: SGHTA and FQGNSA. The CDR3 sequence is 14 residues long. CDR3 region: CASRTTGSNQPQHF. In nucleotides, the CDR3 is TGTGCCAGCAGAACTACAGGTAGCAATCAGCCCCAGCATTTT.

The sample holds a few counts of this clonotype. The rearrangement joins TRBV6-2 or TRBV6-3 to TRBJ2-2; 8 bases align to TRBD1. The length of the CDR3 is 15 residues. Germline CDR1 and CDR2: MNHEY and SVGEGT. The trim removed 6 bases at V and 4 bases at J, leaving 7 bases unmatched. The CDR3, as DNA: TGTGCCAGCAGAACAGGGGGAAGGATCACCGGGGAGCTGTTTTTT. Its translation is CASRTGGRITGELFF.

This clonotype has a count of ten or more. The CDR3 DNA reads as TGTGCCAGCAGGCCGCGACTAGCGGGGACATACAATGAGCAGTTCTTC. Protein sequence: CASRPRLAGTYNEQFF. The chain couples TRBV7-2 to TRBJ2-1; the match to TRBD2 covers 11 bases. CDR3 length: 16 amino acids. V gave up 6 bases and J gave up 4 bases; unmatched junction bases: 8. Germline V gives CDR1 SGHTA, CDR2 FQGNSA.